The present T cell receptor (beta chain) was sequenced within a study of blood T cell repertoires in COVID-19. Across the study: Researchers got acute and convalescent COVID-19 samples from the United States, Italy and Spain.

In the authors' methods: Nucleated cell counts were estimated from reference gene primer amplification. Sequencing used immunoSEQ multiplex PCR; TCRdb keeps in-frame clones, though not all of them. That table furnishes V, J and clone size, whereas the DNA furnished D and trimming. The repertoire holds about 71,000 clones, with 85% to 90% as singletons. The receptor was isolated from a man aged 50-59 years with active COVID-19. The sequenced sample was peripheral blood.

CDR3 amino acids: CASRPNRGGVEKLFF. The CDR3 nucleotides read TGTGCCAGCAGACCCAACAGGGGCGGGGTTGAAAAACTGTTTTTT. The rearrangement joins TRBV2 to TRBJ1-4, with 7 bases matching TRBD1. The CDR3 contains 15 residues. Germline-derived CDR1 and CDR2 are SNHLY and FYNNEI. V lost 6 bases, J lost 7 bases, and 11 bases stayed unmatched.